Listed here are 11 T cell receptor beta chains from one sample, sequenced in a study of T cells in Graves' hyperthyroidism and ophthalmopathy (dated by TCRdb to between 2018 and 2021). Library method: multiplex PCR. The sequencer listed for this sample is Illumina HiSeq 2000. The TCR beta CDR3 regions were amplified from RNA transcripts. For the first round of RT-PCR on the TCR CDR3, the HTBI primer set was used together with the Qiagen OneStep RT-PCR kit. TCRdb handled the public reads itself, with Q25 trimming in fastp and clone calling in MiXCR, and kept productive beta chains. Rows are combined by CDR3 protein, so each entry shows the most common genes and DNA. This sample gives about 480,000 distinct CDR3 sequences in total; 24% of them show up just once. The top ten constitute over 9% of the sample. Sequencing used blood. These receptors originate from a woman aged 25 to 39 with Graves' ophthalmopathy.

This clonotype was found many times. This chain joins TRBV4-1 and TRBJ1-1; D gene ambiguous. Germline V lookup: CDR1 MGHRA, CDR2 YSYEKL. The CDR3 length is 16 residues. Trimming took off 4 bases at V and 3 bases at J, with 18 bases between the two ends. CDR3 protein: CASSRGFWATDTEAFF. CDR3 in DNA: TGCGCCAGCAGCCGAGGATTCTGGGCGACGGACACTGAAGCTTTCTTT.

This clonotype was seen only a few times. The V call is TRBV19, the J call TRBJ1-2; 7 nucleotides match TRBD1. CDR3 length equals 15 residues. Germline assignment: CDR1 LNHDA and CDR2 SQIVND (reference sequence). With V trimmed by 4 bases and J by 2 bases, 7 bases remained unmatched. CDR3 bases: TGTGCCAGTAGTAAGACAGGGTTGGCAAACTATGGCTACACCTTC. Protein sequence: CASSKTGLANYGYTF.

This clonotype was recorded many times. V is TRBV30 and J is TRBJ1-2, with 8 bases aligning to TRBD1. The CDR3 is 13 amino acids. Germline V gives CDR1 GTSNPN, CDR2 SVGIG (reference sequence). Trimming at V came to 3 bases and at J to 7 bases, leaving 7 bases not matched to a gene. CDR3 region: CAWSQTGASGYTF. As DNA, the CDR3 is TGTGCCTGGAGCCAGACAGGGGCTAGTGGCTACACCTTC.

This clonotype was counted many times. J is TRBJ2-7 and V is TRBV3-1, with D perhaps TRBD2 (6 bases). Germline V gene data show CDR1 as LGHDT and CDR2 as YNNKEL (reference sequence). Trimming stripped 4 bases from V and 0 bases from J, with 10 bases between. The length of the CDR3 is 14 residues. The DNA for the CDR3 is TGTGCCAGCAGCCCCTTGGGGGGCTCCTACGAGCAGTACTTC. Translation: CASSPLGGSYEQYF.

This clonotype was counted ten times or more. The chain's CDR3 is CASSQDLSNTEAFF. CDR3 coding DNA: TGTGCCAGCAGCCAAGATCTGTCGAACACTGAAGCTTTCTTT. This chain connects TRBV4-2 to TRBJ1-1; D call uncertain. The germline V and J ends were trimmed by 0 bases and 1 base, with 6 bases remaining between them. Germline V gives CDR1 LGHNA, CDR2 YNFKEQ. There are 14 residues in the CDR3.

V and J are TRBV2 and TRBJ2-6; tentatively, D is TRBD1 (6 bases). The germline gives CDR1 SNHLY, CDR2 FYNNEI. The CDR3 runs to 20 residues. The V end lost 2 bases, the J end lost 1 base, and 21 bases lay between the germline ends. The CDR3 here is CASSEPEYLSGASGANVLTF. The CDR3 nucleotides read TGTGCCAGCAGTGAACCCGAATACCTCTCAGGGGCGTCTGGGGCCAACGTCCTGACTTTC.

The table lists this clonotype with many counts. This chain uses TRBV3-1 with TRBJ2-7; D call uncertain. V was cut by 7 bases and J by 3 bases, with 10 bases left in between. Germline CDR1 is LGHDT and CDR2 is YNNKEL (reference sequence). The CDR3 spans 12 residues. The CDR3 reads CASKGCLYEQYF. DNA of the CDR3: TGTGCCAGCAAAGGCTGCCTCTACGAGCAGTACTTC.

This clonotype was observed many times. Relative to the germline gene, one junction end is altered; a read error may explain this. V and J are TRBV2 and TRBJ1-1, with TRBD1 identical over 7 bases. The CDR3 runs to 14 residues. CDR1 SNHLY and CDR2 FYNNEI come from the germline V gene. CDR3 sequence: CASREDRVGTEAFF. The CDR3 coding sequence is TGTGCCAGCAGGGAAGACAGGGTAGGGACTGAAGCTTTCTTT.

This clonotype was observed many times. The CDR3 region is CASSLSYSYEQYF. The CDR3, as DNA: TGTGCCAGCAGTTTATCGTACTCCTACGAGCAGTACTTC. The gene calls are TRBV27 and TRBJ2-7, with D unclear. The CDR3 consists of 13 residues. The germline V gene encodes CDR1 MNHEY and CDR2 SMNVEV (reference sequence). Trimming took off 0 bases at V and 0 bases at J, with 3 bases between the two ends.

This clonotype was found many times. The chain recombines TRBV7-2 with TRBJ2-7, with D possibly matching TRBD2 (6 bases). Germline CDR1 reads SGHTA; CDR2 reads FQGNSA. The CDR3 has 15 amino acids. With 5 bases removed from V and 7 bases from J, the gap between germline ends came to 21 bases. CDR3 sequence reads: CASSPTSHGAGEQYF. Here the CDR3 DNA reads TGTGCCAGCAGCCCTACATCCCACGGAGCGGGTGAGCAGTACTTC.

This clonotype showed up many times. The chain has TRBV6-2 or TRBV6-3 and TRBJ1-1, with 7 bases that match TRBD1. CDR1 is MNHEY, CDR2 SVGEGT, per germline. The CDR3 is made up of 16 amino acids. The V and J ends lost 6 bases and 3 bases, in that order; junction bases with no gene match: 13. The CDR3 DNA reads as TGTGCCAGCAGAGGACAGGCGGGGAGGAAAGACACTGAAGCTTTCTTT. This codes for CASRGQAGRKDTEAFF.